The 12 T cell receptor beta chains presented below share a single source sample, sequenced in a study of patients and donors after allogeneic stem cell transplantation. TCRdb analysed the RT-PCR reads with MiXCR anew, one entry per CDR3 protein. The table lists approximately 150,000 distinct CDR3 sequences, over 25% of them singletons, with 3.2% in the top ten. Source material: blood, either unsorted or a sorted T cell fraction (not recorded which). These receptors all come from a human donor who was either an allogeneic HSCT recipient or a stem cell or donor lymphocyte infusion donor (not recorded which). It is not recorded whose cells these are; they may come from a transplant donor.

A few counts support this clonotype. The chain recombines TRBV24-1 with TRBJ2-3, with a weak D call TRBD2 (7 bases). V shed 0 bases and J shed 4 bases, with 10 bases lying between them. CDR3 size: 15 residues. Germline loops: CDR1 KGHDR, CDR2 SFDVKD. The CDR3 nucleotides read TGTGCCACCAGTGATTTGCGGGGGGCCGCAGATACGCAGTATTTT. It codes for CATSDLRGAADTQYF.

The V call is TRBV7-2, the J call TRBJ1-2; D remains unclear. This CDR3 is 15 amino acids long. Germline CDR1 is SGHTA and CDR2 is FQGNSA. V lost 3 bases and J lost 2, with 13 bases in between. Written as DNA, the CDR3 is TGTGCCAGCAGCTTCCCCCGCGCGGGGAACTATGGCTACACCTTC. This encodes CASSFPRAGNYGYTF.

V and J are TRBV27 and TRBJ2-7; D remains unclear. The CDR3 extends over 13 amino acids. In germline, CDR1 is MNHEY, CDR2 SMNVEV (reference sequence). With 3 bases removed from V and 1 base from J, the gap between germline ends came to 7 bases. The CDR3 sequence is CASSLSYSYEQYF. In nucleotides, the CDR3 is TGTGCCAGCAGTTTGTCCTATTCCTACGAGCAGTACTTC.

V and J are TRBV9 and TRBJ2-2; 8 bases are shared with TRBD1. The V segment lost 5 bases and the J segment 7 bases; nucleotides outside the gene matches: 13. The germline gives CDR1 SGDLS, CDR2 YYNGEE. CDR3 length equals 16 residues. DNA of the CDR3: TGTGCCAGCAGAGGAGCCCGGTCAGGGGGCGGCGGGGAGCTGTTTTTT. Amino acid sequence: CASRGARSGGGGELFF.

This chain links TRBV6-5 with TRBJ2-7; 11 nucleotides agree with TRBD1. With V trimmed by 2 bases and J by 4 bases, 1 base remained unmatched. This CDR3 has 14 residues. Germline CDR1 MNHEY, CDR2 SVGAGI. The CDR3 DNA reads as TGTGCCAGCAGTTACGGGACAGGGGGATACGAGCAGTACTTC. It translates to CASSYGTGGYEQYF.

The gene calls are TRBV10-3 and TRBJ2-7; D tentatively fits TRBD1 or TRBD2 (6 bases each). The CDR3 consists of 17 residues. Germline assignment: CDR1 ENHRY and CDR2 SYGVKD. The V gene lost 2 bases and the J gene lost 2 bases, with 19 bases spanning the gap. DNA for the CDR3: TGTGCCATCAGTGAGCCCCCCTGGGGGGCCGCTCCCTACGAGCAGTACTTC. Translated: CAISEPPWGAAPYEQYF.

The rearrangement uses TRBV3-1 and TRBJ2-2, with TRBD1 identical over 8 bases. The CDR3 spans 14 residues. Germline CDR1 LGHDT, CDR2 YNNKEL (reference sequence). V lost 4 bases to trimming and J lost 6 bases; unmatched junction nucleotides: 4. This CDR3 reads CASSLSGGPGELFF. The CDR3, as DNA: TGTGCCAGCAGCCTCTCAGGGGGCCCCGGGGAGCTGTTTTTT.

This clonotype is a singleton in its sample. The V and J genes are TRBV7-2 and TRBJ2-5; perhaps TRBD1 as D (5 bases). Trimming removed 3 bases at V and 1 base at J, with 9 bases between. This CDR3 has 14 amino acids. Germline assignment: CDR1 SGHTA and CDR2 FQGNSA. The CDR3 loop is CASSLSRGQETQYF. The DNA of the CDR3 is TGTGCCAGCAGCTTGTCAAGGGGCCAAGAGACCCAGTACTTC.

This chain joins TRBV3-1 and TRBJ1-2; D unclear. Germline V gives CDR1 LGHDT, CDR2 YNNKEL (reference sequence). This CDR3 is built from 13 residues. V dropped 0 bases and J dropped 6 bases, with 8 bases sitting between them. CDR3 sequence reads: CASSQEWINGYTF. CDR3 nucleotide sequence: TGTGCCAGCAGCCAAGAGTGGATTAATGGCTACACCTTC.

This clonotype was seen more than once but under ten times. The J gene is TRBJ2-3, the V gene TRBV29-1; 13 bases agree with TRBD2. The CDR3 spans 17 residues. Germline CDR1 reads SQVTM; CDR2 reads ANQGSEA. Losses at the gene ends were 6 bases for V and 0 bases for J; bases not matched to a gene: 9. The CDR3 DNA reads TGCAGCGTATGCCGACTAGCGGGAGGAGCAAGCACAGATACGCAGTATTTT. Its translation: CSVCRLAGGASTDTQYF.

This chain connects TRBV5-1 to TRBJ2-7, with a possible D match to TRBD2 (5 bases). This CDR3 comprises 13 residues. The germline V and J ends were trimmed by 6 bases and 7 bases, with 17 bases remaining between them. Germline V CDR1 and CDR2: SGHRS, YFSETQ. DNA of the CDR3: TGCGCCAGCACAACGGGAAGCCCGGGGGAGCAGTACTTC. Protein product: CASTTGSPGEQYF. Variable domain in full (rest from reference TRBV5-1 and TRBJ2-7): KAGVTQTPRYLIKTRGQQVTLSCSPISGHRSVSWYQQTPGQGLQFLFEYFSETQRNKGNFPGRFSGRQFSNSRSEMNVSTLELGDSALYLCASTTGSPGEQYFGPGTRLTVT.

The chain combines TRBV7-9 with TRBJ2-3; TRBD1 or TRBD2 may be the D gene (5 bases each). V dropped 7 bases and J dropped 2 bases, with 10 bases sitting between them. The V gene's germline CDR1 is SEHNR and CDR2 FQNEAQ (reference sequence). The CDR3 contains 13 residues. The CDR3: CASNPGTTDTQYF. For the CDR3, the DNA is TGTGCCAGCAACCCGGGGACCACAGATACGCAGTATTTT.